The subject of this entry is one T cell receptor (beta chain). The antigen is not known. The junction had 12 bases not matched to a gene; V was cut back by 5 bases and J by 7 bases. Germline V gene sequence: CDR1 LGHNT, CDR2 FRNRAP. The CDR3 covers 16 residues. The data originate from a study of shared clonotypes between healthy human individuals. Study outcomes and limitations: Having only a few donors restricted how much genetic and exposure-history diversity was captured.

Profiled with immunoSEQ multiplex PCR; TCRdb holds only in-frame clones, not every one. Of approximately 590,000 clones listed, roughly 96% are singletons. The naive CD8 population came from CD45RO-negative cells selected for CCR7, without terminally differentiated effector memory CD45RA+ cells. The receptor's source is a woman aged 25 to 39 in good health. This chain uses TRBV12-5 with TRBJ2-3; 10 bases align to TRBD1. Material: naive CD8+ T cells sorted from blood. This chain's CDR3 is CASGPDRGQGINTQYF. CDR3 sequence (DNA): TGTGCTAGTGGTCCCGACCGGGGACAGGGGATCAATACGCAGTATTTT.